This T cell receptor beta chain was sequenced for a study of Ad26.COV2.S vaccination and SARS-CoV-2 variants. Overall study results and limits: The breadth of spike-specific CD8+ and CD4+ T cell responses after vaccination was reportedly substantial. Vaccine recipients had higher spike-specific TCR breadth than placebo recipients. Responses of T cells in total may have been underestimated by the TCR breadth and depth analyses.

Of note for this clone: Its antigen is not known.

Here immunoSEQ multiplex PCR was the method, and the copy in TCRdb shows in-frame clones only, minus some. The table has about 350,000 clones, about 85% seen once. V lost 4 bases to trimming and J lost 4 bases; unmatched junction nucleotides: 11. CDR3 size: 18 residues. From germline, CDR1 is LGHNA and CDR2 YSLEER. Sample treatment: roughly 19 received Ad26.COV2.S at low or high dose, single or two shots; roughly 5 received placebo; per-sample allocation not given. On day 63 after the first injection, vaccine and placebo recipients gave samples. Boston hosted the donor, who was an adult aged 18-55 years.

The sequence was collected from a person aged 18-65 years who received the Ad26.COV2.S COVID-19 vaccine or a placebo. The chain links TRBV4-3 to TRBJ2-1; 12 bases fit TRBD2. The sample in question was peripheral blood, obtained in a trial of Ad26.COV2.S vaccine versus placebo. CDR3 sequence: CASSPGSLAGGHYNEQFF. In DNA, the CDR3 is TGCGCCAGCAGCCCAGGGTCCCTAGCGGGGGGGCATTACAATGAGCAGTTCTTC.